This T cell receptor beta chain emerged from a study of cytomegalovirus exposure and HLA in healthy donors. PCR used 60 Vbeta primers and 13 Jbeta primers. Some clones are missing from TCRdb's copy, which holds only in-frame ones; the method was immunoSEQ multiplex PCR. The sample consists of 150,000 to 200,000 clones, about 78% of them appearing once. This CDR3 spans 15 amino acids. Germline values: CDR1 SGHNT, CDR2 YYREEE (reference sequence). Trimming removed 4 bases from V and 6 bases from J, with 17 bases in between. The clonotype was recovered from a woman aged 45 to 65 in good health and CMV-seropositive. Input material: PBMCs. The chain has TRBV5-4 and TRBJ2-1; a possible D gene is TRBD2 (6 bases). The CDR3 bases are TGTGCCAGCAGCCTCGGGGGTGGAGCATTCAATGAGCAGTTCTTC. Protein product: CASSLGGGAFNEQFF. The complete variable domain, with remaining parts taken from reference TRBV5-4 and TRBJ2-1, reads ETGVTQSPTHLIKTRGQQVTLRCSSQSGHNTVSWYQQALGQGPQFIFQYYREEENGRGNFPPRFSGLQFPNYSSELNVNALELDDSALYLCASSLGGGAFNEQFFGPGTRLTVL.